A selection of T cell receptor beta chains follows, all from one sample in a study of shared clonotypes between healthy human individuals. Profiling relied on immunoSEQ multiplex PCR, and the TCRdb table lists in-frame clones only, not all of them. Of some 2,100,000 clones listed, approximately 96% are singletons. Source material: naive CD4+ T cells sorted from blood. Source of these receptors: a man between 18 and 35 years old in good health. The CDR3 runs from the conserved cysteine through the conserved F or W. D genes are given only for firm matches. Clone size is shown for a subset of rows, as once, few, many or a class of expanded clone.

j_call	cdr3_length	clone_size	v_call	d_call	cdr3_aa	cdr3_nt
TRBJ2-3	13	-	TRBV5-4	TRBD1	CASSRGQTDTQYF	TGTGCCAGCAGCCGGGGACAGACAGATACGCAGTATTTT
TRBJ2-2	17	-	TRBV7-2	-	CASSLAPGTTNTGELFF	TGTGCCAGCAGCTTAGCCCCCGGGACAACCAACACCGGGGAGCTGTTTTTT
TRBJ2-1	17	-	TRBV5-6	TRBD2	CASSSALLAASYNEQFF	TGTGCCAGCAGCTCGGCTTTACTAGCGGCATCCTACAATGAGCAGTTCTTC
TRBJ1-1	12	-	TRBV5-8	-	CASSFRTSEAFF	TGTGCCAGCAGCTTTAGGACATCTGAAGCTTTCTTT
TRBJ2-7	14	-	TRBV28	-	CAINPGQFTGEQYF	TGTGCCATAAATCCGGGACAATTTACCGGGGAGCAGTACTTC
TRBJ1-6	16	-	TRBV6-5	TRBD1	CASSYDPTGRASPLHF	TGTGCCAGCAGTTACGATCCGACAGGGCGGGCTTCACCCCTCCACTTT
TRBJ2-1	14	-	TRBV6-5	-	CASSYRSTYNEQFF	TGTGCCAGCAGTTACCGGTCCACGTACAATGAGCAGTTCTTC
TRBJ2-7	14	-	TRBV9	TRBD1	CASSVGPTGSEQYF	TGTGCCAGCAGCGTAGGACCGACAGGGTCCGAGCAGTACTTC
TRBJ1-2	12	-	TRBV6-5	-	CASKEFGRANTF	TGTGCCAGCAAAGAATTCGGGAGGGCGAACACCTTC
TRBJ2-7	13	-	TRBV27	TRBD1	CARSCKQGSEQYF	TGTGCCAGGAGTTGCAAACAGGGGAGCGAGCAGTACTTC
TRBJ1-5	14	-	TRBV10-2	-	CASSESGRHQPQHF	TGCGCCAGCAGTGAGTCGGGCAGGCATCAGCCCCAGCATTTT
TRBJ2-4	17	-	TRBV10-3	-	CAISESTGADAKNIQYF	TGTGCCATCAGTGAGTCGACCGGAGCGGACGCCAAAAACATTCAGTACTTC
TRBJ2-5	16	-	TRBV5-4	TRBD2	CASSLALAGGQETQYF	TGTGCCAGCAGCTTGGCCCTAGCGGGAGGGCAAGAGACCCAGTACTTC
TRBJ2-5	14	-	TRBV7-9	-	CASSLSGTPETQYF	TGTGCCAGCAGCTTATCGGGGACCCCAGAGACCCAGTACTTC
TRBJ2-1	15	-	TRBV2	TRBD2	CASTSGLAGGREQFF	TGTGCCAGCACTTCGGGACTAGCGGGGGGAAGGGAGCAGTTCTTC
TRBJ2-7	14	once	TRBV30	-	CAWSLGQGGGEQYF	TGTGCCTGGAGTCTCGGGCAGGGAGGAGGCGAGCAGTACTTC
TRBJ2-5	15	-	TRBV7-2	-	CASSLPGARGETQYF	TGTGCCAGCAGCTTACCGGGGGCGCGCGGAGAGACCCAGTACTTC
TRBJ2-7	16	-	TRBV5-1	-	CASSLRTGGWSYEQYF	TGCGCCAGCAGCTTGCGGACGGGGGGCTGGTCCTACGAGCAGTACTTC
TRBJ2-7	15	-	TRBV4-3	-	CASSQEADTPGEQYF	TGCGCCAGCAGCCAAGAGGCGGACACGCCCGGCGAGCAGTACTTC
TRBJ2-1	17	once	TRBV9	TRBD2	CASSPGGGGSSYNEQFF	TGTGCCAGCAGCCCTGGGGGCGGGGGGTCGTCCTACAATGAGCAGTTCTTC
TRBJ2-7	16	-	TRBV7-2	TRBD2	CASSLVVSGRTYEQYF	TGTGCCAGCAGCTTAGTCGTGAGCGGGAGAACCTACGAGCAGTACTTC
TRBJ1-2	13	-	TRBV5-1	-	CASSQGQNYGYTF	TGCGCCAGCAGCCAAGGACAGAACTATGGCTACACCTTC
TRBJ1-1	13	-	TRBV5-6	TRBD1	CASSITGGVEAFF	TGTGCCAGCAGCATAACAGGGGGCGTAGAAGCTTTCTTT
TRBJ2-4	18	-	TRBV18	-	CASSPLDTHRTSKNIQYF	TGTGCCAGCTCACCACTGGACACCCATCGAACTTCCAAAAACATTCAGTACTTC
TRBJ2-7	14	-	TRBV2	TRBD1	CASRQQGQSYEQYF	TGTGCCAGCAGGCAACAGGGACAGTCCTACGAGCAGTACTTC
TRBJ2-3	12	-	TRBV7-2	-	CASSHNRNTQYF	TGTGCCAGCAGTCACAATCGGAATACGCAGTATTTT
TRBJ1-1	15	once	TRBV27	-	CASSLTGWGNTEAFF	TGTGCCAGCAGTTTAACGGGTTGGGGCAACACTGAAGCTTTCTTT